Below are 25 T cell receptor beta chains sequenced from a single sample in a study of cytomegalovirus exposure and HLA in healthy donors (dated 2017 in TCRdb). The library relied on the immunoSEQ multiplex PCR assay. For the multiplex PCR, a mixture combining 60 forward primers for TCR Vbeta segments and 13 reverse primers for TCR Jbeta segments was used. Entries here come from immuneACCESS through TCRdb and include only in-frame sequences with V and J called. Some clones fail to appear in such tables; in the studies checked, an unresolved V gene covers under half of the shortfall, and the cause of the remainder is unknown. Recorded for this sample are 90,000 to 150,000 clones; approximately 76% of them occurred a single time. Around 15% of the sample belongs to the ten largest clones. Sequences were obtained from PBMCs. The receptor source for this set is a middle-aged man in good health and CMV-seropositive.

CDR3 sequence: CASSESYRVIDMGEQYF. The CDR3 coding sequence is TGCGCCAGCAGTGAGAGTTACAGGGTTATCGACATGGGGGAGCAGTACTTC. The V gene is TRBV10-2, the J gene TRBJ2-7; D is perhaps TRBD1 (6 bases). V dropped 2 bases and J dropped 7 bases, with 24 bases sitting between them. CDR3 length equals 17 residues. The germline gives CDR1 WSHSY, CDR2 SAAADI.

The V gene is TRBV9, the J gene TRBJ2-2, with TRBD2 matching 8 bases. From germline, CDR1 is SGDLS and CDR2 YYNGEE. J was trimmed by 5 bases and V by 0 bases; bases with no gene match: 6. This CDR3 contains 16 residues. The CDR3 DNA reads TGTGCCAGCAGCGTAGCGCGGGGGGCCGGGACCGGGGAGCTGTTTTTT. Translating gives CASSVARGAGTGELFF.

The rearrangement uses TRBV28 and TRBJ2-7; D possibly corresponds to TRBD2 (5 bases). Germline V lookup: CDR1 MDHEN, CDR2 SYDVKM. The CDR3 length is 12 residues. V shed 6 bases and J shed 7 bases, with 13 bases lying between them. In DNA form, the CDR3 reads TGTGCCAGCAGGGGAAGAGGGTGGGAGCAGTACTTC. Amino acids: CASRGRGWEQYF.

On this clone itself: At one of its ends the junction is not consistent with the germline gene, which may arise from a read error. This chain connects TRBV7-7 to TRBJ2-2, with 10 bases identical to TRBD1. The CDR3 consists of 15 residues. Germline CDR1 SSHAT, CDR2 FNYEAQ (reference sequence). CDR3 coding DNA: TGTGCTAGCAGCCCGGGACAGGGGAGCGCCGGGGAGCTGTTTTTT. This codes for CASSPGQGSAGELFF. Supplemented by reference TRBV7-7 and TRBJ2-2, the full variable domain reads GAGVSQSPRYKVTKRGQDVTLRCDPISSHATLYWYQQALGQGPEFLTYFNYEAQPDKSGLPSDRFSAERPEGSISTLTIQRTEQRDSAMYRCASSPGQGSAGELFFGEGSRLTVL.

The V call is TRBV29-1, the J call TRBJ1-2; 7 nucleotides agree with TRBD1. CDR3 length: 15 residues. V shed 3 bases, J shed 6 bases, and the junction held 13 bases outside the gene matches. Germline V lookup: CDR1 SQVTM, CDR2 ANQGSEA. CDR3 DNA: TGCAGCGTTGACCAACAGGGGCGTAGGGCCAATGGCTACACCTTC. Translated: CSVDQQGRRANGYTF.

V usage is TRBV4-1 and J usage is TRBJ2-1; 8 positions match TRBD1. CDR3 length: 17 residues. Germline V gene data show CDR1 as MGHRA and CDR2 as YSYEKL. V gave up 1 base and J gave up 4 bases; unmatched junction bases: 9. DNA for the CDR3: TGCGCCAGCAGCCAAGGCAGCGCGACAGGGGCGTACAATGAGCAGTTCTTC. Translated: CASSQGSATGAYNEQFF.

CDR3 bases: TGTGCCAGCAGCGTAGCCCCTAGCGGGGCCTACGAGCAGTACTTC. Residues: CASSVAPSGAYEQYF. The genes are TRBV9 and TRBJ2-7, with 9 bases matching TRBD2. This CDR3 has 15 residues. The V segment lost 0 bases and the J segment 2 bases; nucleotides outside the gene matches: 3. In germline, CDR1 is SGDLS, CDR2 YYNGEE.

This sequence joins TRBV5-1 and TRBJ2-3, with D maybe TRBD1 (5 bases). Trimming removed 0 bases at V and 5 bases at J, with 10 bases between. Germline V gives CDR1 SGHRS, CDR2 YFSETQ. CDR3 size: 14 residues. CDR3 in amino acids: CASSLVSREDTQYF. The CDR3 bases are TGCGCCAGCAGCTTGGTGAGCAGGGAAGATACGCAGTATTTT.

In this sample, this clone turned up once. The V and J genes are TRBV12-5 and TRBJ1-2; the match to TRBD1 covers 7 bases. This CDR3 has 15 amino acids. Germline assignment: CDR1 LGHNT and CDR2 FRNRAP. V trimming: 1 base; J trimming: 4 bases; junction bases outside the gene matches: 6. This CDR3 is CASGLDTGVSYGYTF. CDR3 in DNA: TGTGCTAGTGGTTTGGACACAGGGGTGAGCTATGGCTACACCTTC.

The J gene is TRBJ2-1, the V gene TRBV18, with D perhaps matching TRBD2 (6 bases). Trimming removed 3 bases from V and 8 bases from J, with 14 bases in between. The CDR3 runs to 14 residues. The germline CDR1 and CDR2 sequences are KGHSH and LQKENI. The CDR3 reads CASSPPQRGDEQFF. For the CDR3, the DNA is TGTGCCAGCTCACCTCCTCAACGCGGGGATGAGCAGTTCTTC.

The V call is TRBV28, the J call TRBJ2-7; D is possibly TRBD1 (7 bases). The length of the CDR3 is 14 residues. The V gene's germline CDR1 is MDHEN and CDR2 SYDVKM. Trimming stripped 3 bases from V and 3 bases from J, with 12 bases between. DNA for the CDR3: TGTGCCAGCAGTTTCACAGGGGAGGACTACGAGCAGTACTTC. Translated, it gives CASSFTGEDYEQYF.

This chain joins TRBV6-5 and TRBJ2-7, with D maybe TRBD1 (5 bases). From germline, CDR1 is MNHEY and CDR2 SVGAGI. This CDR3 has 13 residues. The V gene lost 0 bases and the J gene lost 5 bases, with 8 bases spanning the gap. CDR3 DNA sequence: TGTGCCAGCAGTTACTCCAGGGTCCACGAGCAGTACTTC. Translation: CASSYSRVHEQYF.

The chain couples TRBV7-2 to TRBJ1-5; the match to TRBD1 covers 7 bases. The junction had 9 bases not matched to a gene; V was cut back by 1 base and J by 0 bases. The CDR3 runs to 18 residues. The germline gives CDR1 SGHTA, CDR2 FQGNSA. The CDR3 loop is CASSLGGQAFYSNQPQHF. CDR3 in DNA: TGTGCCAGCAGCTTAGGCGGACAGGCGTTTTATAGCAATCAGCCCCAGCATTTT. The complete variable domain, with remaining parts taken from reference TRBV7-2 and TRBJ1-5, reads GAGVSQSPSNKVTEKGKDVELRCDPISGHTALYWYRQSLGQGLEFLIYFQGNSAPDKSGLPSDRFSAERTGGSVSTLTIQRTQQEDSAVYLCASSLGGQAFYSNQPQHFGDGTRLSIL.

CDR3 in DNA: TGTGCCACCCGACGGGACAGGGGAAACACCGGGGAGCTGTTTTTT. It codes for CATRRDRGNTGELFF. The chain joins TRBV19 to TRBJ2-2, with 10 nucleotides matching TRBD1. This CDR3 is 15 amino acids long. The germline gives CDR1 LNHDA, CDR2 SQIVND (reference sequence). Germline trimming cut 10 bases from V and 2 bases from J; bases unmatched to any gene: 7.

The J gene is TRBJ2-5, the V gene TRBV11-2; TRBD2 matches 7 bases. Germline V gives CDR1 SGHAT, CDR2 FQNNGV. The CDR3 has 15 residues. V gave up 0 bases and J gave up 1 base; unmatched junction bases: 2. As DNA, the CDR3 is TGTGCCAGCAGCTTAGAATGGGGGGGCCAAGAGACCCAGTACTTC. Translated: CASSLEWGGQETQYF.

V is TRBV18 and J is TRBJ2-3; 12 nucleotides agree with TRBD2. CDR3 length equals 19 residues. Unmatched junction bases numbered 13, after V lost 1 base and J lost 5 bases. From germline, CDR1 is KGHSH and CDR2 LQKENI. DNA for the CDR3: TGTGCCAGCTCACCACGCACCAGATCTAGCGGGAGGGCCAGAGATACGCAGTATTTT. This sequence encodes CASSPRTRSSGRARDTQYF.

This clone was seen just once. The chain carries TRBV11-2 and TRBJ2-3, with a possible D match to TRBD1 (5 bases). CDR3 length equals 15 residues. The V end lost 6 bases, the J end lost 5 bases, and 18 bases lay between the germline ends. The germline V gene has CDR1 SGHAT and CDR2 FQNNGV. In DNA, the CDR3 is TGTGCCAGCAGTTCCATAGGGGCCCCTGAAGATACGCAGTATTTT. Translating gives CASSSIGAPEDTQYF.

This chain uses TRBV29-1 with TRBJ2-3; maybe TRBD2 (6 bases). V lost 4 bases and J 3 bases, leaving 11 bases between the germline ends. Germline V CDR1 and CDR2: SQVTM, ANQGSEA. This CDR3 comprises 13 residues. CDR3 in DNA: TGCAGCGTTGGCCCTGCGGGGACAGATACGCAGTATTTT. Its protein product is CSVGPAGTDTQYF.

V and J are TRBV18 and TRBJ1-3, with D possibly being TRBD1 (5 bases). The CDR3 is made up of 13 amino acids. CDR1 is KGHSH and CDR2 is LQKENI in the germline V gene. Trimming removed 2 bases at V and 6 bases at J, with 8 bases between. CDR3 amino acids: CASSPDSKNTIYF. Here the CDR3 DNA reads TGTGCCAGCTCACCAGACAGCAAAAACACCATATATTTT.

To note about this clone: The germline gene is not matched at one end of the junction; a read error may be the cause. The V and J genes are TRBV7-9 and TRBJ2-1, with TRBD2 matching over 8 bases. The germline V gene encodes CDR1 SEHNR and CDR2 FQNEAQ (reference sequence). The CDR3 is made up of 16 amino acids. The CDR3: CSSSLGTNSGGEEQFF. In DNA form, the CDR3 reads TGTTCCAGCAGCTTAGGGACTAATTCGGGGGGGGAGGAGCAGTTCTTC.

CDR3 region: CASSLQGTGGFGELFF. The CDR3 DNA reads as TGTGCCAGCAGCTTGCAAGGGACAGGGGGCTTCGGGGAGCTGTTTTTT. The chain couples TRBV5-8 to TRBJ2-2; 12 bases fit TRBD1. The germline gives CDR1 SGHTS, CDR2 YDEGEE. This CDR3 spans 16 amino acids. Unmatched junction bases numbered 5, after V lost 1 base and J lost 7 bases. Using reference TRBV5-8 and TRBJ2-2 for the parts outside the CDR3, the full variable domain is EAGVTQSPTHLIKTRGQQATLRCSPISGHTSVYWYQQALGLGLQFLLWYDEGEERNRGNFPPRFSGRQFPNYSSELNVNALELEDSALYLCASSLQGTGGFGELFFGEGSRLTVL.

In this sample, this clone turned up a few times. The chain joins TRBV6-5 to TRBJ2-7, with a tentative D call TRBD2 (6 bases). Germline loops: CDR1 MNHEY, CDR2 SVGAGI. CDR3 length: 12 residues. Trimming shortened V by 11 bases and J by 2 bases, and 13 bases separated the two germline ends. CDR3 residues: CACGAGAYEQYF. Here the CDR3 DNA reads TGTGCCTGCGGGGCCGGAGCCTACGAGCAGTACTTC.

The chain combines TRBV7-8 with TRBJ1-2; D unresolved. V lost 5 bases and J lost 6, with 13 bases in between. Germline assignment: CDR1 SGHVS and CDR2 FQNEAQ. This CDR3 region has 13 residues. This CDR3 is CASSLGGPHGYTF. CDR3 nucleotides: TGTGCCAGCAGCCTAGGAGGGCCCCATGGCTACACCTTC.

This clone was observed a handful of times. This chain links TRBV28 with TRBJ2-7; 9 bases are a match to TRBD1. V shed 3 bases and J 4 bases; nucleotides not matched to a gene: 7. Germline V CDR1 and CDR2: MDHEN, SYDVKM. The CDR3 consists of 15 residues. CDR3 sequence: CASSFYGTGSYEQYF. DNA of the CDR3: TGTGCCAGCAGTTTTTACGGGACAGGGTCGTACGAGCAGTACTTC.

J is TRBJ1-2 and V is TRBV27; 9 bases are a match to TRBD1. The CDR3 covers 13 residues. V trimming: 3 bases; J trimming: 7 bases; junction bases outside the gene matches: 3. The germline V gene encodes CDR1 MNHEY and CDR2 SMNVEV (reference sequence). CDR3 sequence reads: CASSFRDRVGYTF. The CDR3 DNA reads as TGTGCCAGCAGTTTCCGGGACAGGGTTGGCTACACCTTC.